This TCR beta chain emerged from a study of T-cell reconstitution after alpha-beta-depleted transplantation in children. Preparation of the TCRbeta library was carried out with unique molecular identifiers. Via MiXCR, TCRdb re-called the PCR reads, giving one row per CDR3 protein. The repertoire has hundreds of thousands of distinct CDR3 sequences, about 10% of them found once; the top ten carry 2%. Trimming removed 5 bases at V and 3 bases at J, with 20 bases between. Germline V gene sequence: CDR1 MNHEY, CDR2 SVGEGT. This CDR3 is built from 16 residues. On this clonotype: This may arise from a read error, as a much more abundant clone is one base away.

The sequencing used PBMCs, collected before TCRalphabeta/CD19-depleted stem cell transplant. The J gene is TRBJ2-7, the V gene TRBV6-2 or TRBV6-3; D not resolved. This receptor was identified in a child aged 2 to 10 with inherited bone marrow failure, due to receive a stem cell transplant. CDR3 region: CASSLLEPGHFYEQYF. In DNA form, the CDR3 reads TGTGCCAGCAGTCTTTTAGAGCCGGGCCATTTCTACGAGCAGTACTTC.